The clone carrying this T cell receptor beta chain was seen just once. Its antigen is unidentified. The ends were cut back, 6 bases at V and 4 bases at J, with 13 bases in the middle. Germline assignment: CDR1 MNHEY and CDR2 SVGAGI. This CDR3 comprises 14 residues. The entry originates in a study of T cells in pancreatic ductal adenocarcinoma. Points from the study as a whole: Blood clonality (roughly 0.073) did not differ significantly from tumor (approximately 0.12). Comparisons of tumor and blood clonality may show falsely lower tumor diversity. Blood had more productive templates and around 8.2-fold more unique clonotypes than tumor.

No neoadjuvant therapy was given to the selected pancreatic ductal adenocarcinoma patients before their surgery. Here immunoSEQ multiplex PCR was the method, and the copy in TCRdb shows in-frame clones only, minus some. Counted here are about 97,000 clones, over 90% occurring once; the ten biggest clones make up roughly 3.1%. The TCR was taken from a human donor with pancreatic ductal adenocarcinoma. The sequencing sample was made of PBMCs. The chain couples TRBV6-5 to TRBJ2-1; TRBD1 is a possible D gene (5 bases). The CDR3 region is CASRKLTVYNEQFF. CDR3 nucleotides: TGTGCCAGCAGGAAATTGACAGTTTACAATGAGCAGTTCTTC.